This is a list of T cell receptor beta chains from one sample in a study of T-cell memory formation after mild COVID-19. TCRdb reprocessed the 5' RACE reads with MiXCR, giving one entry per CDR3 protein. The table records under 200,000 distinct CDR3 sequences, roughly 31% of them present only once. The sequencing input was PBMCs or a T cell subset sorted from them (not recorded which). Receptor source: an adult woman who had mild COVID-19 (a few samples of this study predate the infection). Cell type and time point are not known. Each CDR3 is given with its conserved first and last residue. Expanded clones get a size class; other rows say once, few or many, or leave the size out.

NA,TRBJ1-1,TRBV15,CATSRVADNTEAFF
NA,TRBJ2-5,TRBV7-3,CASSLTAKAETQYF
few,TRBJ2-1,TRBV12-3/TRBV12-4,CASSFLAEQFF
NA,TRBJ2-1,TRBV7-2,CASSLGLGTAWSPQFF
NA,TRBJ1-3,TRBV6-1,CASSPRLSGNSGNTIYF
NA,TRBJ2-7,TRBV2,CASIRTSSSYEQYF
NA,TRBJ2-7,TRBV6-6,CASSVAGTSGRSYF
NA,TRBJ2-7,TRBV15,CATSRDVGGYEQYF
many,TRBJ2-7,TRBV7-9,CASSPGPRGEQYF
NA,TRBJ1-1,TRBV12-3/TRBV12-4,CASSITGGNTEAFF
few,TRBJ2-1,TRBV7-2,CASSPDLTGTSGSNEQFF
medium-sized,TRBJ2-3,TRBV7-3,CASSSLARSTDTQYF
few,TRBJ2-1,TRBV20-1,CSVFYVDEQFF
NA,TRBJ1-6,TRBV20-1,CSASSASPLHF
NA,TRBJ2-1,TRBV11-3,CASSSQHRVNEQFF
NA,TRBJ2-1,TRBV7-2,CASSLSQGSEQFF
NA,TRBJ2-5,TRBV3-1,CASSPSNTRTQYF
NA,TRBJ2-7,TRBV2,CASSDSAFEQYF
NA,TRBJ2-2,TRBV9,CASSVVPFGDGELFF
NA,TRBJ2-7,TRBV25-1,CASSESRQGAYEQYF
NA,TRBJ2-6,TRBV5-1,CASSAMASSGANVLTF
NA,TRBJ2-7,TRBV13,CASSYTETYEQYF
few,TRBJ2-1,TRBV6-2/TRBV6-3,CASSYPTSGMYNEQFF
NA,TRBJ2-2,TRBV7-2,CASSLASGTGELFF
few,TRBJ2-7,TRBV20-1,CSARDPSLSYEQYF
NA,TRBJ2-3,TRBV7-3,CASSQGTGGQDTQYF
NA,TRBJ1-2,TRBV6-5,CASSPGQGNYGYTF
NA,TRBJ2-7,TRBV7-9,CASSSMKTASSGGSGSNYEQYF
NA,TRBJ2-2,TRBV6-2/TRBV6-3,CASSYPGLAGQDTGELFF
NA,TRBJ1-2,TRBV30,CAWRSGAGGGYTF
NA,TRBJ2-1,TRBV11-2,CASSLRLAYNEQFF
few,TRBJ1-2,TRBV5-1,CASRRQPSTDSTF
few,TRBJ2-5,TRBV16,CASSPREGKETQYF
few,TRBJ1-5,TRBV6-2/TRBV6-3,CASSYFPQPQHF
NA,TRBJ1-2,TRBV12-3/TRBV12-4,CASSSAIRGYTF
NA,TRBJ2-5,TRBV5-4,CASSFGTIATQYF
NA,TRBJ2-5,TRBV11-2,CASSFARYQETQYF
NA,TRBJ1-5,TRBV12-3/TRBV12-4,CASRGTGANQPQHF
once,TRBJ2-2,TRBV7-3,CASTPTEAVNTGELFF
NA,TRBJ1-1,TRBV6-1,CASSLQRTEAFF
many,TRBJ2-7,TRBV7-9,CASSSRTSVTYEQYF
NA,TRBJ2-1,TRBV20-1,CSARDPQGAGNEQFF
NA,TRBJ1-3,TRBV5-1,CASSVGQSSGNTIYF
NA,TRBJ2-5,TRBV29-1,CSAGGSGGQETQYF
NA,TRBJ2-1,TRBV29-1,CSVAEGQGWNEQFF
few,TRBJ2-3,TRBV7-2,CASSLGRLRTDTQYF
few,TRBJ2-1,TRBV29-1,CSVPPGSTYNEQFF
NA,TRBJ1-2,TRBV19,CASRSRETGAYGYTF
few,TRBJ2-7,TRBV29-1,CSVENAESEQYF